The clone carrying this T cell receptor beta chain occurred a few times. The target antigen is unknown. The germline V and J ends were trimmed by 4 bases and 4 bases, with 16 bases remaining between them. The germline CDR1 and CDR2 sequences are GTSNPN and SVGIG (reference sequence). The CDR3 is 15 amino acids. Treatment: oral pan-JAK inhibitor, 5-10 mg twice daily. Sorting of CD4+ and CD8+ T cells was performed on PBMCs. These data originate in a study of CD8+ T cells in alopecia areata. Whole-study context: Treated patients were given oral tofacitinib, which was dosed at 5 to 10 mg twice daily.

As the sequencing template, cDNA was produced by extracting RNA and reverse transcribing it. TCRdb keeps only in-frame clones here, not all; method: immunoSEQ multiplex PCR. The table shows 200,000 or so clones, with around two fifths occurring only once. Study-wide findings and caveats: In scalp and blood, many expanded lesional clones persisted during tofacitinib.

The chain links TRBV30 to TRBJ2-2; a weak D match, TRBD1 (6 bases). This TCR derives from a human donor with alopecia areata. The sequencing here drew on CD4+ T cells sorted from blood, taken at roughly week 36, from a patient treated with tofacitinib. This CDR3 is CAWTHRTAFTGELFF. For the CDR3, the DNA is TGTGCCTGGACCCACCGGACAGCATTCACCGGGGAGCTGTTTTTT. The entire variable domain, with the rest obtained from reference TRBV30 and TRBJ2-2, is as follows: SQTIHQWPATLVQPVGSPLSLECTVEGTSNPNLYWYRQAAGRGLQLLFYSVGIGQISSEVPQNLSASRPQDRQFILSSKKLLLSDSGFYLCAWTHRTAFTGELFFGEGSRLTVL.